Listed below are T cell receptor beta chains from one sample, sequenced in a study of cytomegalovirus exposure and HLA in healthy donors. Here immunoSEQ multiplex PCR was the method, and the copy in TCRdb shows in-frame clones only, minus some. The data show under 200,000 clones, 12% seen once. The sequencing sample was made of PBMCs. The receptor source for this set is a man aged 50-60 years in good health and CMV-seropositive. The CDR3 runs from the conserved cysteine through the conserved F or W. Each record gives: CDR3 protein, CDR3 DNA, V gene, J gene, clone size, D gene. A D gene is named only where the DNA matches it firmly. Not every row has a clone size; where given, it reads once, few, many or a size class.

CASSQRASGANVLTF	TGTGCCAGCAGCCAGAGGGCCTCCGGGGCCAACGTCCTGACTTTC	TRBV7-2	TRBJ2-6	few	.
CASSIVSGGSETQYF	TGTGCCAGTAGTATAGTTAGCGGGGGTTCAGAGACCCAGTACTTC	TRBV19	TRBJ2-5	few	TRBD2
CASSIAQGAPPQHF	TGTGCCAGTAGTATAGCACAGGGGGCTCCTCCCCAGCATTTT	TRBV19	TRBJ1-5	.	TRBD1
CASTAKRSTDTQYF	TGTGCCAGCACCGCCAAACGGAGCACAGATACGCAGTATTTT	TRBV2	TRBJ2-3	few	.
CASSQVAGTAKETQYF	TGCGCCAGCAGCCAAGTAGCAGGGACAGCTAAGGAGACCCAGTACTTC	TRBV4-1	TRBJ2-5	few	TRBD1
CASSATRTWKETQYF	TGTGCCAGCAGTGCGACTCGGACTTGGAAGGAGACCCAGTACTTC	TRBV25-1	TRBJ2-5	.	.
CASSLIDGAGELFF	TGTGCCAGCAGCTTAATCGACGGGGCCGGGGAGCTGTTTTTT	TRBV5-4	TRBJ2-2	few	.
CASSRFGTGRYEQYF	TGTGCCAGCAGCAGATTCGGGACAGGGCGCTACGAGCAGTACTTC	TRBV5-4	TRBJ2-7	.	TRBD1
CASSEGGSRTTLHF	TGTGCCAGCAGTGAAGGGGGCAGTCGCACGACCCTCCACTTT	TRBV6-1	TRBJ1-6	few	.
CASSAYTGASEPQHF	TGTGCCAGCAGCGCGTACACAGGGGCCTCGGAGCCCCAGCATTTT	TRBV5-8	TRBJ1-5	.	TRBD1
CASSVDPGTGDEKLFF	TGTGCCAGCAGCGTAGATCCCGGGACAGGGGATGAAAAACTGTTTTTT	TRBV9	TRBJ1-4	few	TRBD1
CASSSTVVAGGGTGELFF	TGTGCCAGCAGCTCAACGGTGGTAGCGGGGGGCGGCACCGGGGAGCTGTTTTTT	TRBV5-6	TRBJ2-2	.	TRBD2
CASSFRSYNEQFF	TGTGCCAGCAGTTTCAGGTCCTACAATGAGCAGTTCTTC	TRBV27	TRBJ2-1	few	.
CASSFVWQKNTGELFF	TGTGCCAGCAGTTTCGTGTGGCAGAAAAACACCGGGGAGCTGTTTTTT	TRBV5-5	TRBJ2-2	many	.
CASHAREKLFF	TGTGCCTCCCACGCGCGGGAAAAACTGTTTTTT	TRBV18	TRBJ1-4	.	.
CASRFLGGMASNAEAFF	TGTGCCAGCAGATTCTTAGGGGGAATGGCTTCGAACGCTGAAGCTTTCTTT	TRBV7-2	TRBJ1-1	.	.
CAWSFWAPTKGSSYEQYF	TGTGCCTGGTCCTTCTGGGCACCTACAAAAGGGAGCTCCTACGAGCAGTACTTC	TRBV30	TRBJ2-7	.	.
CASSLDRVVNEQFF	TGTGCCAGCAGCTTGGACAGGGTGGTCAATGAGCAGTTCTTC	TRBV7-2	TRBJ2-1	.	TRBD1
CASSTIAGTQYF	TGTGCCAGCAGTACCATTGCGGGGACCCAGTACTTC	TRBV6-5	TRBJ2-5	.	.
CASVKDSRGNEKLFF	TGTGCTAGTGTTAAAGACTCCCGGGGTAATGAAAAACTGTTTTTT	TRBV12-5	TRBJ1-4	.	.
CASSEQGQVQYF	TGTGCCAGCAGTGAACAGGGTCAAGTGCAGTATTTT	TRBV6-5	TRBJ2-3	few	.
CASSDGGQETQYF	TGTGCCAGCAGTGATGGAGGCCAAGAGACCCAGTACTTC	TRBV6-1	TRBJ2-5	few	.
CASSLVGRAGAHQETQYF	TGTGCCAGCAGCTTAGTCGGGAGGGCAGGGGCCCACCAAGAGACCCAGTACTTC	TRBV7-2	TRBJ2-5	.	TRBD2
CASSIAQGAGNYGYTF	TGTGCCAGTAGTATCGCCCAGGGGGCGGGGAACTATGGCTACACCTTC	TRBV19	TRBJ1-2	few	TRBD1